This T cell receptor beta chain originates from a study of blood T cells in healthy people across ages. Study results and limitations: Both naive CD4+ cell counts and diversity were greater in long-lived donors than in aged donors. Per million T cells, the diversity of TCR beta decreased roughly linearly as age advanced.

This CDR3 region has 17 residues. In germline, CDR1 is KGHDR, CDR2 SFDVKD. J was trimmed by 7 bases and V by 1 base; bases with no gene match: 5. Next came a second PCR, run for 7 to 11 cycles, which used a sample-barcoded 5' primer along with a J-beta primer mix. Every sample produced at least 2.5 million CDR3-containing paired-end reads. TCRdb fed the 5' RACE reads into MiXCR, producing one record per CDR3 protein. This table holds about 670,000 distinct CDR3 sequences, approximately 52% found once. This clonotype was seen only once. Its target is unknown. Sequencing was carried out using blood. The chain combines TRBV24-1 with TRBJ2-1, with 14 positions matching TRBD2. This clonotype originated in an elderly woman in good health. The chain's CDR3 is CATSDFPGLAGGNEQFF. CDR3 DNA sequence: TGTGCCACCAGTGATTTTCCAGGACTAGCGGGGGGTAATGAGCAGTTCTTC.